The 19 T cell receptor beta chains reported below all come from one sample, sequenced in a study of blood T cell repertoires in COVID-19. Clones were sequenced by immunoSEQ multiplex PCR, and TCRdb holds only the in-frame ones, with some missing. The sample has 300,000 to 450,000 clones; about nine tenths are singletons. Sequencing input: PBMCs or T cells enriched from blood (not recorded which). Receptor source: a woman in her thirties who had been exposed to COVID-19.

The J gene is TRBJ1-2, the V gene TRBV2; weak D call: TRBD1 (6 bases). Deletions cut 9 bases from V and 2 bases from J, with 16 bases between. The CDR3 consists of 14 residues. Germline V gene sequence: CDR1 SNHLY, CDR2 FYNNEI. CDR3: CASDPGQLNYGYTF. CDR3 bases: TGTGCCAGTGATCCGGGACAACTCAACTATGGCTACACCTTC.

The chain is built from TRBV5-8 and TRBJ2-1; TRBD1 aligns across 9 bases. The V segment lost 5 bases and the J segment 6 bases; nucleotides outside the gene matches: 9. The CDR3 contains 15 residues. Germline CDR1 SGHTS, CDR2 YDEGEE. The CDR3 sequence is CASRLTGGAGNEQFF. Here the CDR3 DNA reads TGTGCCAGCAGACTAACAGGGGGCGCCGGCAATGAGCAGTTCTTC.

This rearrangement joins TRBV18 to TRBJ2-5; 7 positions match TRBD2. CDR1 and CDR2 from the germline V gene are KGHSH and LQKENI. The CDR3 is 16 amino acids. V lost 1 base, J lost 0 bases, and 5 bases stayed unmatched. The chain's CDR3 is CASSPQAGLDQETQYF. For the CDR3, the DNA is TGTGCCAGCTCACCACAGGCTGGACTAGACCAAGAGACCCAGTACTTC.

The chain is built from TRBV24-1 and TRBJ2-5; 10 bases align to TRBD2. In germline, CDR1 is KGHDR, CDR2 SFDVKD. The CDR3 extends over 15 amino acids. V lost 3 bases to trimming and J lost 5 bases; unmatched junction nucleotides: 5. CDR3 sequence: CATSDSGRAGETQYF. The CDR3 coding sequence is TGTGCCACCAGTGATAGCGGGAGGGCCGGGGAGACCCAGTACTTC.

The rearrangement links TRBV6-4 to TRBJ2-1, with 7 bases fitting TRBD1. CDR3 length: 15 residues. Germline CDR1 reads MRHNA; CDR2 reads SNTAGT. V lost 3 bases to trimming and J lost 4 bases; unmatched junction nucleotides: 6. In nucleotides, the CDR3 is TGTGCCAGCAGTGAGGTGCCGGGACAGTACAATGAGCAGTTCTTC. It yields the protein CASSEVPGQYNEQFF.

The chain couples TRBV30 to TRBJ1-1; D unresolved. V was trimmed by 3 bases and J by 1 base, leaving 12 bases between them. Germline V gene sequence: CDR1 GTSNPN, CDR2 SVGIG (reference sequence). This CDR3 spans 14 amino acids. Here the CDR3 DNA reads TGTGCCTGGAGCTCCGCCAACGGGAACACTGAAGCTTTCTTT. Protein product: CAWSSANGNTEAFF. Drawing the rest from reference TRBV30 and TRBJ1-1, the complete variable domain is SQTIHQWPATLVQPVGSPLSLECTVEGTSNPNLYWYRQAAGRGLQLLFYSVGIGQISSEVPQNLSASRPQDRQFILSSKKLLLSDSGFYLCAWSSANGNTEAFFGQGTRLTVV.

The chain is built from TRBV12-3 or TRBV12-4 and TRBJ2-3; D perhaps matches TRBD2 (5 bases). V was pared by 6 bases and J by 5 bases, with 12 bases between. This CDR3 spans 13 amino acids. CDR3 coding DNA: TGTGCCAGCAGCGCCAGCGGCGGAGATACGCAGTATTTT. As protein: CASSASGGDTQYF.

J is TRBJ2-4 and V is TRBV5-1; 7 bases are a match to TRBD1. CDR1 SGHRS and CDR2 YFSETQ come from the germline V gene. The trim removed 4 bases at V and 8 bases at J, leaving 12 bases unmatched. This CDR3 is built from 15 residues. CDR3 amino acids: CASSPGTAGVDIQYF. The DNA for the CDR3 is TGCGCCAGCAGCCCTGGGACAGCAGGCGTGGACATTCAGTACTTC.

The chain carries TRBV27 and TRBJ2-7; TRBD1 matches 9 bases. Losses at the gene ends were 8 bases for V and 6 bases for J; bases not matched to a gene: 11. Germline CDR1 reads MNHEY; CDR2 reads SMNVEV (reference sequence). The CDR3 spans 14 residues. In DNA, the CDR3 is TGTGCCAGCGGTCAGGGACAGGGAGTGTTCGAGCAGTACTTC. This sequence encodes CASGQGQGVFEQYF.

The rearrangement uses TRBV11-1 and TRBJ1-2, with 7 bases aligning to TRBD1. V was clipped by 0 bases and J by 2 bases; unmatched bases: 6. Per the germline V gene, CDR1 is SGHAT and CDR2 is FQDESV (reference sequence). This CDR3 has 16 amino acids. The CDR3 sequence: CASSLASGTANYGYTF. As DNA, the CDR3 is TGTGCCAGCAGCTTAGCCTCCGGGACAGCCAACTATGGCTACACCTTC.

The chain's CDR3 is CATSRPRGNTEAFF. In nucleotides, the CDR3 is TGTGCCACCAGCAGACCCCGGGGGAACACTGAAGCTTTCTTT. The rearrangement joins TRBV15 to TRBJ1-1; D is unresolved. Germline-derived CDR1 and CDR2 are LNHNV and YYDKDF (reference sequence). CDR3 size: 14 residues. V was trimmed by 2 bases and J by 1 base, leaving 8 bases between them. Complete variable domain (other parts from reference TRBV15 and TRBJ1-1): DAMVIQNPRYQVTQFGKPVTLSCSQTLNHNVMYWYQQKSSQAPKLLFHYYDKDFNNEADTPDNFQSRRPNTSFCFLDIRSPGLGDTAMYLCATSRPRGNTEAFFGQGTRLTVV.

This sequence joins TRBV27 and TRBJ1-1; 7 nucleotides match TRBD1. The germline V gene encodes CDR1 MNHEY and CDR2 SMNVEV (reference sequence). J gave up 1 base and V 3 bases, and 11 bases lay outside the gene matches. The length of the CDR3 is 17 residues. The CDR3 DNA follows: TGTGCCAGCAGTTTCGCATTGGCCGGGACAGCGAACACTGAAGCTTTCTTT. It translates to CASSFALAGTANTEAFF.

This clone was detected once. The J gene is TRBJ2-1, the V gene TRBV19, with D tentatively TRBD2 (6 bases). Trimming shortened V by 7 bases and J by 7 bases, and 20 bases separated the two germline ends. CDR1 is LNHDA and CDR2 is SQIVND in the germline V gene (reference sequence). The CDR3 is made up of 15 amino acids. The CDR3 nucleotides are TGTGCCAGTAACCCACTAGCAGCGAACTCTAATGAGCAGTTCTTC. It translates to CASNPLAANSNEQFF.

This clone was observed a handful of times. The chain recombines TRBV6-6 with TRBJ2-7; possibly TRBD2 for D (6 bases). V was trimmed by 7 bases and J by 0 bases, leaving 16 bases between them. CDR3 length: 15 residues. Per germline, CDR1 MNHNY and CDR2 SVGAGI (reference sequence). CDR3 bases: TGTGCCAGCACTTATCTAGCGCCGAACTCCTACGAGCAGTACTTC. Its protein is CASTYLAPNSYEQYF.

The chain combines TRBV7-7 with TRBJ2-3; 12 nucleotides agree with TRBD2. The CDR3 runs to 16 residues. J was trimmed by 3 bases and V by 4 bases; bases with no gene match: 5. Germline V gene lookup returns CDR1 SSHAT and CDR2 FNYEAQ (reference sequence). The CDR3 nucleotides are TGTGCCAGCAGCTCAGGGACTAGCGGGCGGACAGATACGCAGTATTTT. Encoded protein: CASSSGTSGRTDTQYF.

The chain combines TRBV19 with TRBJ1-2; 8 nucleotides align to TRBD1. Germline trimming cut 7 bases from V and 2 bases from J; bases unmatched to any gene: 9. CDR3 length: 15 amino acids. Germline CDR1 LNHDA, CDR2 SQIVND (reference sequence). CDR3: CASTKPGGPNYGYTF. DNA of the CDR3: TGTGCCAGTACCAAACCAGGGGGCCCAAACTATGGCTACACCTTC.

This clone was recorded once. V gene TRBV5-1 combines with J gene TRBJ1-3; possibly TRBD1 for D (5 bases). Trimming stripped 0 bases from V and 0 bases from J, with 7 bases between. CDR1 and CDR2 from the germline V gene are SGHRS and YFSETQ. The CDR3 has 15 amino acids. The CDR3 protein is CASSLDRISGNTIYF. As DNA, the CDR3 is TGCGCCAGCAGCTTGGACAGGATCTCTGGAAACACCATATATTTT. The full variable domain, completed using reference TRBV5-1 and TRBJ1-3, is KAGVTQTPRYLIKTRGQQVTLSCSPISGHRSVSWYQQTPGQGLQFLFEYFSETQRNKGNFPGRFSGRQFSNSRSEMNVSTLELGDSALYLCASSLDRISGNTIYFGEGSWLTVV.

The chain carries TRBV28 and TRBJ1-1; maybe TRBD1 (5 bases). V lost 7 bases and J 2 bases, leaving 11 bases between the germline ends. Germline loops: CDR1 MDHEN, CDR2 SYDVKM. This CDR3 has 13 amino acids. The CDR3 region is CASTVDRNTEAFF. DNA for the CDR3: TGTGCCAGCACCGTAGACAGAAACACTGAAGCTTTCTTT.

DNA for the CDR3: TGTGCCAGCAGTACCCGGGACAGGGTTGGAGAGACCCAGTACTTC. The encoded protein is CASSTRDRVGETQYF. The chain is built from TRBV6-5 and TRBJ2-5; 9 bases are a match to TRBD1. The CDR3 sequence is 15 residues long. The junction had 8 bases not matched to a gene; V was cut back by 5 bases and J by 4 bases. The germline V gene has CDR1 MNHEY and CDR2 SVGAGI.